A selection of T cell receptor beta chains follows, all from one sample in a study of T cell responses to AZD1222 COVID-19 vaccine. Only in-frame clones appear in the TCRdb table, and some are missing; sequencing was by immunoSEQ multiplex PCR. Here the sample spans 150,000 to 250,000 clones, approximately 94% being singletons. Here the sequenced sample was peripheral blood, taken 28 days after the second AZD1222 dose. The receptors stem from an adult who received the AZD1222 COVID-19 vaccine. CDR3s include the opening cysteine and the closing phenylalanine or tryptophan. D genes are given only for firm matches. Part of the rows lack a size; the others show once, few, many or a class for expanded clones.

clone_size: .
j_call: TRBJ1-1
d_call: .
v_call: TRBV6-5
cdr3_nt: TGTGCCAGCAGTTACACCCGACGGACGAACACTGAAGCTTTCTTT
cdr3_aa: CASSYTRRTNTEAFF

clone_size: .
j_call: TRBJ1-1
d_call: .
v_call: TRBV7-6
cdr3_nt: TGTGCCAGCAGCTTAGAACCCCCGGCCGCAGCGAACACTGAAGCTTTCTTT
cdr3_aa: CASSLEPPAAANTEAFF

clone_size: .
j_call: TRBJ2-5
d_call: .
v_call: TRBV6-2/TRBV6-3
cdr3_nt: TGTGCCAGCAGTCTAGGGCGGTTTGAGACCCAGTACTTC
cdr3_aa: CASSLGRFETQYF

clone_size: .
j_call: TRBJ1-1
d_call: TRBD1
v_call: TRBV6-5
cdr3_nt: TGTGCCAGCAGTTACCTACAGGGGGGGAGGACTGAAGCTTTCTTT
cdr3_aa: CASSYLQGGRTEAFF

clone_size: .
j_call: TRBJ1-3
d_call: .
v_call: TRBV29-1
cdr3_nt: TGCAGCGTTGATTCGGCGGTCTCTGGAAACACCATATATTTT
cdr3_aa: CSVDSAVSGNTIYF

clone_size: .
j_call: TRBJ2-5
d_call: .
v_call: TRBV19
cdr3_nt: TGTGCCAGTAGTACCCTGACAGGACCCGGAGAGACCCAGTACTTC
cdr3_aa: CASSTLTGPGETQYF

clone_size: .
j_call: TRBJ1-1
d_call: TRBD1
v_call: TRBV5-1
cdr3_nt: TGCGCCAGCAGCTTTAACAGGGGAAGTGTTACTGAAGCTTTCTTT
cdr3_aa: CASSFNRGSVTEAFF

clone_size: .
j_call: TRBJ2-5
d_call: .
v_call: TRBV19
cdr3_nt: TGTGCCAGTAGTTATTCACCGGTTCAAGAGACCCAGTACTTC
cdr3_aa: CASSYSPVQETQYF

clone_size: .
j_call: TRBJ2-5
d_call: .
v_call: TRBV5-6
cdr3_nt: TGTGCCAGCAGCTTAATCGTCACGTCTGCGGAGACCCAGTACTTC
cdr3_aa: CASSLIVTSAETQYF

clone_size: .
j_call: TRBJ1-5
d_call: TRBD1
v_call: TRBV7-2
cdr3_nt: TGTGCCAGCAGCTTCCTCCAGGGGGCAGGCCAGCCCCAGCATTTT
cdr3_aa: CASSFLQGAGQPQHF

clone_size: few
j_call: TRBJ2-3
d_call: .
v_call: TRBV27
cdr3_nt: TGTGCCAGCAGTTTATTCGCGTCAGATACGCAGTATTTT
cdr3_aa: CASSLFASDTQYF

clone_size: .
j_call: TRBJ1-2
d_call: .
v_call: TRBV7-3
cdr3_nt: TGTGCCAGCAGCTTAAACACGGGGGGGTCCTATGGCTACACCTTC
cdr3_aa: CASSLNTGGSYGYTF

clone_size: once
j_call: TRBJ2-5
d_call: .
v_call: TRBV7-2
cdr3_nt: TGTGCCAGCAGCTCCGGGATCCAAGAGACCCAGTACTTC
cdr3_aa: CASSSGIQETQYF

clone_size: .
j_call: TRBJ1-1
d_call: .
v_call: TRBV6-5
cdr3_nt: TGTGCCAGCAGGACTGCAAGGACTGAAGCTTTCTTT
cdr3_aa: CASRTARTEAFF

clone_size: .
j_call: TRBJ1-5
d_call: .
v_call: TRBV27
cdr3_nt: TGTGCCAGCAGTTTAGGACAAAATCAGCCCCAGCATTTT
cdr3_aa: CASSLGQNQPQHF

clone_size: .
j_call: TRBJ2-6
d_call: .
v_call: TRBV19
cdr3_nt: TGTGCCAGTAGCATCCCCTTCTGGGCGGGACAAAGTTCGAGCTCTGGGGCCAACGTCCTGACTTTC
cdr3_aa: CASSIPFWAGQSSSSGANVLTF

clone_size: .
j_call: TRBJ2-3
d_call: TRBD1
v_call: TRBV27
cdr3_nt: TGTGCCAGCAGTGAGGGACAGGGGGCCCCAGATACGCAGTATTTT
cdr3_aa: CASSEGQGAPDTQYF

clone_size: .
j_call: TRBJ2-7
d_call: .
v_call: TRBV7-9
cdr3_nt: TGTGCCAGCAGCAAAGGGCAGGATCGGGGGCAGTACTTC
cdr3_aa: CASSKGQDRGQYF

clone_size: .
j_call: TRBJ2-1
d_call: TRBD2
v_call: TRBV7-2
cdr3_nt: TGTGCCAGCAGAGGACTAGCCCATGAGCAGTTCTTC
cdr3_aa: CASRGLAHEQFF

clone_size: .
j_call: TRBJ1-4
d_call: TRBD1
v_call: TRBV7-9
cdr3_nt: TGTGCCAGCAGCCCGGGGGGACAGGGAGGTGAAAAACTGTTTTTT
cdr3_aa: CASSPGGQGGEKLFF

clone_size: .
j_call: TRBJ1-2
d_call: .
v_call: TRBV7-2
cdr3_nt: TGTGCCAGCAGCTTACTAGCGGTGAACTATGGCTACACCTTC
cdr3_aa: CASSLLAVNYGYTF

clone_size: .
j_call: TRBJ1-1
d_call: .
v_call: TRBV24-1
cdr3_nt: TGTGCCACCAGCCAGGGCACTGAAGCTTTCTTT
cdr3_aa: CATSQGTEAFF

clone_size: .
j_call: TRBJ2-7
d_call: .
v_call: TRBV3-1/TRBV3-2
cdr3_nt: TGTGCCAGCAGCCAAGTCGCGTACGAGCAGTACTTC
cdr3_aa: CASSQVAYEQYF

clone_size: .
j_call: TRBJ1-3
d_call: .
v_call: TRBV27
cdr3_nt: TGTGCCAGCAGTTTATCAGAAGGAAACACCATATATTTT
cdr3_aa: CASSLSEGNTIYF

clone_size: .
j_call: TRBJ2-2
d_call: TRBD1
v_call: TRBV30
cdr3_nt: TGTGCCTGGAGTGGGTCTTTGACAGGGGGGAACACCGGGGAGCTGTTTTTT
cdr3_aa: CAWSGSLTGGNTGELFF

clone_size: .
j_call: TRBJ2-7
d_call: TRBD1
v_call: TRBV18
cdr3_nt: TGTGCCAGCTCACTTGGACAGGGGAGCACCTACGAGCAGTACTTC
cdr3_aa: CASSLGQGSTYEQYF

clone_size: .
j_call: TRBJ1-5
d_call: TRBD1
v_call: TRBV12-5
cdr3_nt: TGTGCTAGTGTTTCCCTCGGGACAGGGGCCCCAGGCAATCAGCCCCAGCATTTT
cdr3_aa: CASVSLGTGAPGNQPQHF

clone_size: .
j_call: TRBJ1-2
d_call: TRBD1
v_call: TRBV7-3
cdr3_nt: TGTGCCAGCAGCCAGGGACAGGCCTATGGCTACACCTTC
cdr3_aa: CASSQGQAYGYTF

clone_size: .
j_call: TRBJ2-3
d_call: TRBD1
v_call: TRBV5-1
cdr3_nt: TGCGCCAGCGCCGACAGGGGACAAAGCACAGATACGCAGTATTTT
cdr3_aa: CASADRGQSTDTQYF